The entry below describes one T cell receptor (beta chain). The CDR3 is 16 residues long. V was pared by 5 bases and J by 0 bases, with 14 bases between. Per germline, CDR1 SGHVS and CDR2 FQNEAQ. This sample was taken from a study of blood T cell repertoires in COVID-19. Study-level background: Samples representing acute and convalescent COVID-19 were sourced from the United States, Italy and Spain. PBMCs, B-cell-depleted T cells, or T cells provided the cDNA or gDNA that made up the material.

Authors' methods: Amplification of reference gene primers provided the estimated nucleated cell counts. The data were produced by immunoSEQ multiplex PCR, yet TCRdb's version contains in-frame clones alone and is incomplete. V, J and clone size were drawn from that table, and D and trimming were deduced from the DNA. The table lists roughly 190,000 clones, less than 85% of them singletons. The chain joins TRBV7-8 to TRBJ1-5, with a possible D match to TRBD1 (6 bases). Input material: peripheral blood. The source is a woman in her forties or fifties with acute or convalescent COVID-19. CDR3 loop: CASSPRTDYSNQPQHF. For the CDR3, the DNA is TGTGCCAGCAGCCCGCGGACAGATTATAGCAATCAGCCCCAGCATTTT.